A single TCR beta chain is shown here with its context. The target antigen is unknown. The repertoire was sequenced with immunoSEQ multiplex PCR; TCRdb's copy has only in-frame clones and lacks some. The sample holds some 30,000 clones, 86% seen once. Germline V gene lookup returns CDR1 SNHLY and CDR2 FYNNEI. The germline V and J ends were trimmed by 4 bases and 5 bases, with 15 bases remaining between them. CDR3 length equals 14 residues. Blood specimens came from baseline, cycle 4 day 1, and cycle 7 day 1. These data come from a study of OX40 agonist ivuxolimab in advanced cancers. About the research overall: Patients assigned to dose escalation were diagnosed with hepatocellular carcinoma, melanoma, renal cell or head and neck cancer.

Study-level findings and limits: Partial responders treated at 0.1-3.0 mg/kg exhibited clonal expansion among the lowest measured.

The source of this sequence is an adult with an advanced solid tumor such as melanoma, head and neck, liver or kidney cancer. This chain joins TRBV2 and TRBJ2-7; maybe TRBD2 (5 bases). This specimen consisted of CD4+ or CD8+ T cells sorted from blood, obtained in a trial of the OX40 agonist ivuxolimab. CDR3 loop: CASSVPGRTDEQYF. Here the CDR3 DNA reads TGTGCCAGCAGTGTTCCGGGAAGGACGGACGAGCAGTACTTC.